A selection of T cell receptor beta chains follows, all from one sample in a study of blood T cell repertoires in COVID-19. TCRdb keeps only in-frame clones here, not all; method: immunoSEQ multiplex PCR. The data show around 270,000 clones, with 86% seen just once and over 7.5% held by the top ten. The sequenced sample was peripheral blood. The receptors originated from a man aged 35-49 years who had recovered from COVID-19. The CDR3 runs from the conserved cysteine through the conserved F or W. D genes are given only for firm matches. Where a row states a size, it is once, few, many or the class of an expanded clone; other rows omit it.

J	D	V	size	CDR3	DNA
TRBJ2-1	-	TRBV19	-	CASSNAVRQSYNEQFF	TGTGCCAGTAGTAACGCAGTGAGGCAGTCCTACAATGAGCAGTTCTTC
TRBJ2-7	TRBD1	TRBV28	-	CASLNSRGPAYEQYF	TGTGCCAGCCTTAATAGCAGGGGGCCCGCCTACGAGCAGTACTTC
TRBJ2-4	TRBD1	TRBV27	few	CASSLSGTGKNIQYF	TGTGCCAGCAGTTTATCGGGGACAGGCAAAAACATTCAGTACTTC
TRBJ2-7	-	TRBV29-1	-	CSASDWISYEQYF	TGCAGCGCCTCTGACTGGATTTCTTACGAGCAGTACTTC
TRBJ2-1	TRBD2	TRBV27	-	CASSLSVGLARNEQFF	TGTGCCAGCAGTTTATCGGTCGGACTAGCGCGCAATGAGCAGTTCTTC
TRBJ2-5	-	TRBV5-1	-	CASGGQHQETQYF	TGCGCCAGCGGAGGGCAACACCAAGAGACCCAGTACTTC
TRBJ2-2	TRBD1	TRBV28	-	CASSSPPTGGRTGELFF	TGTGCCAGCAGTTCACCCCCGACAGGGGGTCGGACCGGGGAGCTGTTTTTT
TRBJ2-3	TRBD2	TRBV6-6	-	CASSPLTSGRAADTQYF	TGTGCCAGCAGTCCCCTGACTAGCGGGAGGGCTGCAGATACGCAGTATTTT
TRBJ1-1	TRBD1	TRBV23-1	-	CASSPLGRDRNTEAFF	TGCGCCAGCAGTCCGCTTGGGCGGGACAGGAACACTGAAGCTTTCTTT
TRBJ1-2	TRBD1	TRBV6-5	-	CASSFDTGGRNYGYTF	TGTGCCAGCAGTTTTGATACAGGGGGCCGGAACTATGGCTACACCTTC
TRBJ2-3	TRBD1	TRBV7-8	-	CASSPTGPSTDTQYF	TGTGCCAGCAGCCCGACAGGGCCTAGCACAGATACGCAGTATTTT
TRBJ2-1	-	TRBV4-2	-	CASSRRLGGDLTHNEQFF	TGTGCCAGCAGCCGACGTCTGGGCGGGGATCTGACCCACAATGAGCAGTTCTTC
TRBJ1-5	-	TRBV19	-	CASSLFRISQNNQPQHF	TGTGCCAGTAGTCTCTTCCGCATATCACAGAACAATCAGCCCCAGCATTTT
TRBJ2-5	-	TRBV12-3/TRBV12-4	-	CASSLSSGTQYF	TGTGCCAGCAGTTTATCCTCCGGGACCCAGTACTTC
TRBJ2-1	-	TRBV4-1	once	CASSHRLDSYNEQFF	TGCGCCAGCAGCCATAGACTAGATTCCTACAATGAGCAGTTCTTC
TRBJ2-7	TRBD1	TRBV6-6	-	CASSRYPPGQAGSGAYEQYF	TGTGCCAGCAGCCGATACCCCCCGGGACAGGCGGGTAGCGGCGCCTACGAGCAGTACTTC
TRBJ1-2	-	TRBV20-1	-	CSASPDGYTF	TGCAGTGCTAGTCCAGATGGCTACACCTTC
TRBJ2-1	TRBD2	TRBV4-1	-	CASSHLGRVGTAGGWQFF	TGCGCCAGCAGCCACCTTGGTAGGGTGGGAACGGCGGGAGGTTGGCAGTTCTTC
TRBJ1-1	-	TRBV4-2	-	CASSPEQGRGAFF	TGTGCCAGCAGCCCCGAGCAGGGGAGAGGAGCTTTCTTT
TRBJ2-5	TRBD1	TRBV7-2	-	CASSHDRGRKETQYF	TGTGCCAGCAGCCACGACAGGGGGAGGAAAGAGACCCAGTACTTC
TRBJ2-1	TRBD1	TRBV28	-	CASIEGALGYNEQFF	TGTGCCAGCATAGAGGGGGCGCTGGGTTACAATGAGCAGTTCTTC
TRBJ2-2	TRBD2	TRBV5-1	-	CASSLKGLVTGELFF	TGCGCCAGCAGCCTGAAAGGACTAGTAACCGGGGAGCTGTTTTTT
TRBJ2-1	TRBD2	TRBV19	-	CASSIKHLAGSSYNEQFF	TGTGCCAGTAGTATCAAGCATCTAGCGGGGAGCTCCTACAATGAGCAGTTCTTC
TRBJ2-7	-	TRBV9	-	CASSVGGQGTYEQYF	TGTGCCAGCAGCGTAGGGGGGCAGGGAACCTACGAGCAGTACTTC
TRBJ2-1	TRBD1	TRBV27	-	CASSLGQGKNEQFF	TGTGCCAGCAGTTTGGGACAGGGTAAGAATGAGCAGTTCTTC
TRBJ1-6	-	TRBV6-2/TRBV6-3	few	CASSSTGHNSPLHF	TGTGCCAGCAGTTCGACAGGACACAATTCACCCCTCCACTTT
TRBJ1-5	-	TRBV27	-	CASSFNRESQPQHF	TGTGCCAGCAGTTTCAACAGGGAGAGTCAGCCCCAGCATTTT
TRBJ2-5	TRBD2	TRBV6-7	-	CASSYCGASGERQETQYF	TGTGCCAGCAGTTACTGTGGGGCTAGCGGGGAACGCCAAGAGACCCAGTACTTC
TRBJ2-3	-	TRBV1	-	CTSSQHNNPGLSIREYF	TGCACCAGCAGCCAACACAATAATCCGGGACTATCCATCAGGGAGTATTTT
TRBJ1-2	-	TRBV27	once	CASSGGHYGYTF	TGTGCCAGTTCAGGTGGCCACTATGGCTACACCTTC
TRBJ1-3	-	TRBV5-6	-	CASGPAGNTIYF	TGTGCCAGCGGGCCTGCGGGAAACACCATATATTTT
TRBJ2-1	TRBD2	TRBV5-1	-	CASSLGGGAWNEQFF	TGCGCCAGCAGCTTAGGCGGGGGGGCCTGGAATGAGCAGTTCTTC
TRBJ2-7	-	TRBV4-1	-	CASSLLQGLSEQYF	TGCGCCAGCAGCCTACTTCAGGGTTTGAGCGAGCAGTACTTC
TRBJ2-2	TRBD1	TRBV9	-	CASSSDDRGNGELFF	TGTGCCAGCAGCTCGGACGACAGGGGAAACGGGGAGCTGTTTTTT
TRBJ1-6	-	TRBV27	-	CASSYFGDFINSPLHF	TGTGCCAGCAGTTACTTCGGGGACTTCATCAATTCACCCCTCCACTTT
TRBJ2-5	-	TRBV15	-	CATRAGEVSQETQYF	TGTGCCACCAGAGCCGGGGAGGTCAGCCAAGAGACCCAGTACTTC
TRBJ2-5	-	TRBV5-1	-	CASSSEGGETQYF	TGCGCCAGCAGCTCCGAAGGGGGAGAGACCCAGTACTTC
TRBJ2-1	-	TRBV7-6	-	CASSLSGLSYNEQFF	TGTGCCAGCAGCTTAAGCGGGCTCTCCTACAATGAGCAGTTCTTC
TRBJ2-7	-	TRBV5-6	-	CASSFQTYEQYF	TGTGCCAGCAGCTTTCAGACCTACGAGCAGTACTTC
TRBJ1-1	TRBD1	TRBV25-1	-	CASRTGSNTEAFF	TGTGCCAGCAGGACAGGGTCGAACACTGAAGCTTTCTTT
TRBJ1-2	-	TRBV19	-	CASGSIVYGYTF	TGTGCCAGTGGGAGCATCGTCTATGGCTACACCTTC
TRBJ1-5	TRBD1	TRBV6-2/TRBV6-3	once	CASSFGQGLGNQPQHF	TGTGCCAGCAGTTTTGGACAGGGGTTAGGCAATCAGCCCCAGCATTTT
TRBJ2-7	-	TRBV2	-	CASSETRQSSYEQYF	TGTGCCAGCAGCGAAACCCGACAGAGCTCCTACGAGCAGTACTTC
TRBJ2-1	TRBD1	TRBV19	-	CASSIAGQGGQFF	TGTGCCAGTAGTATAGCGGGACAGGGAGGGCAGTTCTTC
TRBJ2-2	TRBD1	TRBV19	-	CASTGTVSTGELFF	TGTGCCAGCACAGGGACAGTTAGCACCGGGGAGCTGTTTTTT
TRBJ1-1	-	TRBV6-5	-	CASSYNRLNTEAFF	TGTGCCAGCAGTTACAACAGATTGAACACTGAAGCTTTCTTT
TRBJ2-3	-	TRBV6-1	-	CASSEQDTQYF	TGTGCCAGCAGTGAACAAGATACGCAGTATTTT
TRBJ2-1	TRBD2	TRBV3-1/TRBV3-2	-	CASSQDLAGVTEQFF	TGTGCCAGCAGCCAAGATCTAGCGGGAGTAACTGAGCAGTTCTTC
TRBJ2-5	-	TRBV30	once	CAWSERLLQETQYF	TGTGCCTGGAGTGAGAGGCTCCTCCAAGAGACCCAGTACTTC
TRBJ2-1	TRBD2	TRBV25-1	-	CASSGLAGGSPHNEQFF	TGTGCCAGCAGTGGGTTAGCGGGAGGGTCCCCCCACAATGAGCAGTTCTTC
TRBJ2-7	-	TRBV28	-	CASRSQDPYEQYF	TGTGCCAGCAGGTCTCAGGATCCCTACGAGCAGTACTTC
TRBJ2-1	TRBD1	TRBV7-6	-	CASSVNRGWASNEQFF	TGTGCCAGCAGCGTCAACAGGGGTTGGGCCTCCAATGAGCAGTTCTTC
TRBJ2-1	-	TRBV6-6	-	CASSYSLTSSPLEQFF	TGTGCCAGCAGTTACTCGTTAACTAGTAGCCCGTTGGAGCAGTTCTTC
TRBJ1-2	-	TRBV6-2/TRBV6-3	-	CASSPPRRGKGYTF	TGTGCCAGCAGTCCACCGCGTCGGGGGAAGGGCTACACCTTC
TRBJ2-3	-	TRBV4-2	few	CASSQEDGLRRDTQYF	TGTGCCAGCAGCCAAGAGGACGGACTAAGGAGAGATACGCAGTATTTT